Listed here are 14 T cell receptor beta chains from one sample, sequenced in a study of T cell responses to AZD1222 COVID-19 vaccine. Measured with immunoSEQ multiplex PCR; TCRdb has only the in-frame clones, and not every one. The data show about 96,000 clones, about 89% seen once. The source was peripheral blood, collected on day 0 of AZD1222 vaccination. The source is an adult in good health.

The chain couples TRBV5-1 to TRBJ2-2; 7 bases map to TRBD2. The CDR3 is 17 amino acids. J gave up 5 bases and V 1 base, and 11 bases lay outside the gene matches. Germline values: CDR1 SGHRS, CDR2 YFSETQ. The CDR3 DNA reads as TGCGCCAGCAGCTTGACCGAGCGGGGAGGAAAGACCGGGGAGCTGTTTTTT. This codes for CASSLTERGGKTGELFF. The whole variable domain, remainder taken from reference TRBV5-1 and TRBJ2-2, is KAGVTQTPRYLIKTRGQQVTLSCSPISGHRSVSWYQQTPGQGLQFLFEYFSETQRNKGNFPGRFSGRQFSNSRSEMNVSTLELGDSALYLCASSLTERGGKTGELFFGEGSRLTVL.

This chain links TRBV15 with TRBJ2-1, with 9 bases matching TRBD1. The CDR3 is made up of 15 amino acids. From germline, CDR1 is LNHNV and CDR2 YYDKDF (reference sequence). J gave up 4 bases and V 7 bases, and 8 bases lay outside the gene matches. The CDR3 nucleotides are TGTGCCACCATGCTTGGGACAGGGCCTTACAATGAGCAGTTCTTC. This codes for CATMLGTGPYNEQFF.

This chain links TRBV11-1 with TRBJ2-5; no clear D. The V end was cut by 6 bases, the J end by 1 base, with 15 bases between. The germline CDR1 and CDR2 sequences are SGHAT and FQDESV (reference sequence). The CDR3 is 15 amino acids. CDR3 sequence (DNA): TGTGCCAGCAGTCTCGACCATCAATCCCAAGAGACCCAGTACTTC. Translating gives CASSLDHQSQETQYF.

The rearrangement joins TRBV6-2 or TRBV6-3 to TRBJ1-2; D call uncertain. Trimming shortened V by 6 bases and J by 6 bases, and 14 bases separated the two germline ends. CDR1 is MNHEY, CDR2 SVGEGT, per germline. This CDR3 has 13 residues. In nucleotides, the CDR3 is TGTGCCAGCAGCCGTTCACAGTATGATGGCTACACCTTC. It specifies CASSRSQYDGYTF.

CDR3 sequence (DNA): TGTGCCAGCAGTCCCCTCTGGGTGGGCAATCAGCCCCAGCATTTT. Its protein is CASSPLWVGNQPQHF. The chain joins TRBV28 to TRBJ1-5; D not certain. V was pared by 5 bases and J by 2 bases, with 13 bases between. Germline loops: CDR1 MDHEN, CDR2 SYDVKM. CDR3 size: 15 residues.

The rearrangement uses TRBV11-3 and TRBJ2-1; 8 nucleotides match TRBD2. This CDR3 comprises 15 residues. Germline V gene lookup returns CDR1 SGHNT and CDR2 YENEEA. V lost 5 bases, J lost 3 bases, and 6 bases stayed unmatched. The CDR3 bases are TGTGCCAGCAGCCGCCCTGCGGGGGGCTACAATGAGCAGTTCTTC. Amino acid sequence: CASSRPAGGYNEQFF.

A few counts support this clone. J is TRBJ1-2 and V is TRBV6-5; tentative D call: TRBD1 (5 bases). CDR1 is MNHEY, CDR2 SVGAGI, per germline. CDR3 length: 13 amino acids. Trimming shortened V by 6 bases and J by 7 bases, and 15 bases separated the two germline ends. The CDR3 nucleotides read TGTGCCAGCAGATCCAGACTTAGGGGTGGCTACACCTTC. This codes for CASRSRLRGGYTF.

This clone has only a few counts. The CDR3 region has the DNA TGTGCCAGCAGCACTAGGGACAGGGCGCGAGGCTACACCTTC. Its translation: CASSTRDRARGYTF. This chain connects TRBV11-2 to TRBJ1-2, with 9 bases matching TRBD1. Germline assignment: CDR1 SGHAT and CDR2 FQNNGV. The J segment lost 8 bases and the V segment lost 5 bases, leaving 9 bases of the junction unmatched. The CDR3 length is 14 residues. Supplemented by reference TRBV11-2 and TRBJ1-2, the full variable domain reads EAGVAQSPRYKIIEKRQSVAFWCNPISGHATLYWYQQILGQGPKLLIQFQNNGVVDDSQLPKDRFSAERLKGVDSTLKIQPAKLEDSAVYLCASSTRDRARGYTFGSGTRLTVV.

This chain connects TRBV18 to TRBJ1-3, with D hard to call. V lost 4 bases to trimming and J lost 8 bases, with 15 bases between them. This CDR3 is 14 amino acids long. Germline loops: CDR1 KGHSH, CDR2 LQKENI. For the CDR3, the DNA is TGTGCCAGCTCACGGCCAGTCGGTGGGGACACCATATATTTT. Protein sequence: CASSRPVGGDTIYF.

This chain joins TRBV3-1 (or the pseudogene TRBV3-2) and TRBJ2-3; the D is unclear. V lost 1 base and J 2 bases, leaving 1 base between the germline ends. Germline V gives CDR1 LGHDT, CDR2 YNNKEL (reference sequence). The CDR3 runs to 12 residues. In DNA, the CDR3 is TGTGCCAGCAGCCAAGTCACAGATACGCAGTATTTT. The encoded protein is CASSQVTDTQYF.

V and J are TRBV7-3 and TRBJ1-2, with a weak D call TRBD1 (6 bases). Germline V gene lookup returns CDR1 SGHTA and CDR2 FQGTGA. The CDR3 is 13 amino acids. The V gene lost 5 bases and the J gene lost 8 bases, with 15 bases spanning the gap. The CDR3 nucleotides are TGTGCCAGCAGCGCAGCCCCCAGGGGCGGCTACACCTTC. It codes for CASSAAPRGGYTF.

The rearrangement joins TRBV7-8 to TRBJ1-3, with TRBD1 as a possible D gene (5 bases). With 1 base removed from V and 0 bases from J, the gap between germline ends came to 13 bases. Germline CDR1 SGHVS, CDR2 FQNEAQ. The CDR3 spans 17 residues. This chain's CDR3 is CASSLGGRAGSGNTIYF. The CDR3, as DNA: TGTGCCAGCAGCTTAGGGGGCAGGGCCGGCTCTGGAAACACCATATATTTT.

The chain carries TRBV16 and TRBJ1-1, with D possibly matching TRBD1 (6 bases). Germline V gene data show CDR1 as KGHSY and CDR2 as FQNENV. This CDR3 comprises 12 residues. Trimming left V 2 bases short and J 7 bases short, with 8 bases between. As DNA, the CDR3 is TGTGCCAGCAGCCAACAGGGGATTGAAGCTTTCTTT. This sequence encodes CASSQQGIEAFF.

The rearrangement uses TRBV24-1 and TRBJ1-5, with 8 nucleotides matching TRBD1. Germline CDR1 and CDR2: KGHDR and SFDVKD. J was trimmed by 6 bases and V by 12 bases; bases with no gene match: 12. This CDR3 has 14 residues. Here the CDR3 DNA reads TGTGCCCCAGTGTTCGACAGGGGCGGTCAGCCCCAGCATTTT. Its protein is CAPVFDRGGQPQHF.